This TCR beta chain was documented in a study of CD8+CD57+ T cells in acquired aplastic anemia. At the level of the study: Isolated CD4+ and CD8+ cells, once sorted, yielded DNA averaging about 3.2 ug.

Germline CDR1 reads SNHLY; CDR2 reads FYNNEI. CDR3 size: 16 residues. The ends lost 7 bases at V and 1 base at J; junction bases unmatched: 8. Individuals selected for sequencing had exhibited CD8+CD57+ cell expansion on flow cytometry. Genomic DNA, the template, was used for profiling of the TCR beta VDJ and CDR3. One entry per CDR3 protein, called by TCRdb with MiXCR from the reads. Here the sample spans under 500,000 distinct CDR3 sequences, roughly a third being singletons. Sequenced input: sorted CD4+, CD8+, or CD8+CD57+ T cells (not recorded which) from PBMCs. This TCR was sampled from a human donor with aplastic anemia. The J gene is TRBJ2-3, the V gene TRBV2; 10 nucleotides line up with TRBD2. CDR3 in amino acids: CASKVAGGAGTDTQYF. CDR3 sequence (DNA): TGTGCCAGCAAGGTAGCGGGAGGTGCCGGCACAGATACGCAGTATTTT.